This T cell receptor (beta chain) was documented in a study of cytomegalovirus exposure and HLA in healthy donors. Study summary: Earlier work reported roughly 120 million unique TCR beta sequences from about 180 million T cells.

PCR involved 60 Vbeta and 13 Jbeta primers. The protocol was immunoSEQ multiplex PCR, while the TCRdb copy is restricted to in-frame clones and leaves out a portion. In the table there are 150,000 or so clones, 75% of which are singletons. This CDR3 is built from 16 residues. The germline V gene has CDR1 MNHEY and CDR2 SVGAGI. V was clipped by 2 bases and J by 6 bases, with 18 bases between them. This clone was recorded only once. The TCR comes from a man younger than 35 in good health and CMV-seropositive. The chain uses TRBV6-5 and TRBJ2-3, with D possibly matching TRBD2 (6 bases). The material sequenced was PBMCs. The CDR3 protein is CASSYGGPAGGDTQYF. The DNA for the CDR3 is TGTGCCAGCAGTTACGGAGGGCCTGCGGGTGGGGATACGCAGTATTTT.